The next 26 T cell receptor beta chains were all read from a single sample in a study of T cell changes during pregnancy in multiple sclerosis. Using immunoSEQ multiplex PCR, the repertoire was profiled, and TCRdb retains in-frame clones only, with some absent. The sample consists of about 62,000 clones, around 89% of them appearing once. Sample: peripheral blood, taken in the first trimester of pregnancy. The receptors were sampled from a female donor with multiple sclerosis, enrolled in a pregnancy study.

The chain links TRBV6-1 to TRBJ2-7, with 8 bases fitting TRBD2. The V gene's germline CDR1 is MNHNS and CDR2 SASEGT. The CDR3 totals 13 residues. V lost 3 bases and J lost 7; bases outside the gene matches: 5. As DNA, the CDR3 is TGTGCCAGCAGTGACCTGACGGGGGGGGAGCAGTACTTC. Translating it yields CASSDLTGGEQYF.

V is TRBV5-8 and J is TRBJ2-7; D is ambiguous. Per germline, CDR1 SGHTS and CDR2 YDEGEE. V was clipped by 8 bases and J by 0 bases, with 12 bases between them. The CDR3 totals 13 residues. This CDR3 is CARSPPGSYEQYF. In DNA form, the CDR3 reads TGTGCCAGGAGCCCCCCGGGCTCCTACGAGCAGTACTTC.

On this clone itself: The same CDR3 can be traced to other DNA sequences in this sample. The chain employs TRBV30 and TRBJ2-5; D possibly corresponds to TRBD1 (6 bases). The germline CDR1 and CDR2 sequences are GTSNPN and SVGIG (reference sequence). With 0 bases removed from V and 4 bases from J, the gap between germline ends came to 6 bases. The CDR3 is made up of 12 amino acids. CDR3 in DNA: TGTGCCTGGAGTGTACAGGGAGAGACCCAGTACTTC. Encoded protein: CAWSVQGETQYF.

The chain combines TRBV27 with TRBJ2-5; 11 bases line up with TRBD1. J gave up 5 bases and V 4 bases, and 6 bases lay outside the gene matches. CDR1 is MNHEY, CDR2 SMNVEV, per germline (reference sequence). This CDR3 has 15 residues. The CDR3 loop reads CASSWTGGAVETQYF. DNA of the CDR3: TGTGCCAGCAGTTGGACAGGGGGCGCCGTGGAGACCCAGTACTTC.

The chain's CDR3 is CASSVNRQGNNSPLHF. The DNA of the CDR3 is TGTGCCAGCAGCGTAAATCGCCAGGGAAATAATTCACCCCTCCACTTT. The gene calls are TRBV9 and TRBJ1-6; TRBD1 is a possible D gene (5 bases). Germline V gene data show CDR1 as SGDLS and CDR2 as YYNGEE. V lost 1 base to trimming and J lost 5 bases, with 13 bases between them. The CDR3 consists of 16 residues. Full variable domain (rest looked up from reference TRBV9 and TRBJ1-6): DSGVTQTPKHLITATGQRVTLRCSPRSGDLSVYWYQQSLDQGLQFLIQYYNGEERAKGNILERFSAQQFPDLHSELNLSSLELGDSALYFCASSVNRQGNNSPLHFGNGTRLTVT.

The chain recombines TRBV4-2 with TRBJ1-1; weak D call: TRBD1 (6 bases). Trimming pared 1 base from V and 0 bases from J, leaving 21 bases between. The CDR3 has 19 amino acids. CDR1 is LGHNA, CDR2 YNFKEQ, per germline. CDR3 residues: CASSQVGPDRNRMNTEAFF. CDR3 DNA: TGTGCCAGCAGCCAAGTGGGACCGGACAGAAATAGAATGAACACTGAAGCTTTCTTT.

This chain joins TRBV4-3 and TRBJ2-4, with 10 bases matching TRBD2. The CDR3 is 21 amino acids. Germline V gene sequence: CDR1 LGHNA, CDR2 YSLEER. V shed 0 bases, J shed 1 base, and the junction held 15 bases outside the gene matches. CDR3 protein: CASSQDGGSGGVGVAKNIQYF. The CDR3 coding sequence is TGCGCCAGCAGCCAAGATGGCGGGAGCGGGGGGGTTGGGGTGGCCAAAAACATTCAGTACTTC.

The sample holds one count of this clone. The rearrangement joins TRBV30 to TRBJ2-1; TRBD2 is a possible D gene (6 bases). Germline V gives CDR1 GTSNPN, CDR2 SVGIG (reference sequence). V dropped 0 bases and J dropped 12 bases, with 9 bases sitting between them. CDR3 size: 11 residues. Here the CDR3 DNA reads TGTGCCTGGAGTGTTGGGGGAGGGCAGTTCTTC. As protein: CAWSVGGGQFF.

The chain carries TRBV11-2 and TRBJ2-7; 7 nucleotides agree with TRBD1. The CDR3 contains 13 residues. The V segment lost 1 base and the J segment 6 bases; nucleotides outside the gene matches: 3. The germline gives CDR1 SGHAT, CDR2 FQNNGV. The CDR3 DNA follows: TGTGCCAGCAGCTTAGTAGAGGGGGCCGAGCAGTACTTC. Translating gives CASSLVEGAEQYF.

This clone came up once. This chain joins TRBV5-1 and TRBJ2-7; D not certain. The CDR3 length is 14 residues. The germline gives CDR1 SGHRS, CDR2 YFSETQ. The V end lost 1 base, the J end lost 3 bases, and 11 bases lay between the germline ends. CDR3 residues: CASSLRGFIYEQYF. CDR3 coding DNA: TGCGCCAGCAGCTTGCGCGGTTTTATCTACGAGCAGTACTTC.

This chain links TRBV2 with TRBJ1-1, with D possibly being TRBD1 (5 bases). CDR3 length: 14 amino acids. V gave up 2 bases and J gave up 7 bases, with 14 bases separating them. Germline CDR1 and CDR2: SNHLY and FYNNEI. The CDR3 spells CASSETGRNGEAFF. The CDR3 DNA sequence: TGTGCCAGCAGTGAAACAGGACGGAACGGTGAAGCTTTCTTT.

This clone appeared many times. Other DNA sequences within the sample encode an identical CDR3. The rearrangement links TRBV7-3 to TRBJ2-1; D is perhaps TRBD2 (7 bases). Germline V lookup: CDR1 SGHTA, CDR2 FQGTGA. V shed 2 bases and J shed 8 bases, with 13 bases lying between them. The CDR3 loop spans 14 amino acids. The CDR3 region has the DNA TGTGCCAGCAGCTTAGGCAGGGGAGGGTATGAGCAGTTCTTC. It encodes CASSLGRGGYEQFF.

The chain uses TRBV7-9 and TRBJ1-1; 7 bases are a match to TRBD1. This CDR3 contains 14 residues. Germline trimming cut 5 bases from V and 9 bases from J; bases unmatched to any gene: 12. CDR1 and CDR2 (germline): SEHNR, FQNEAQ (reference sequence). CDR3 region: CASSQGRGGSKAFF. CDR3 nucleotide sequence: TGTGCCAGCAGCCAGGGGAGAGGGGGCTCAAAAGCTTTCTTT.

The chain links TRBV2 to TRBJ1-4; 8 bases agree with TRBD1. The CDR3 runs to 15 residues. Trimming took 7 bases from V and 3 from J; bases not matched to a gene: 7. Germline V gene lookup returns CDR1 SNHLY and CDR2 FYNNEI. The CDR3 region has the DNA TGTGCCAGCAAGTCAGGGGGCCGGGCTAATGAAAAACTGTTTTTT. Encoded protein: CASKSGGRANEKLFF.

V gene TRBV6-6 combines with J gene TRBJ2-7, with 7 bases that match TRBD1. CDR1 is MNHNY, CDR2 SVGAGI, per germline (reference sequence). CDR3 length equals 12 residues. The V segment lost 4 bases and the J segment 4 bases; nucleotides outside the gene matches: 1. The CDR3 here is CASSWGQYEQYF. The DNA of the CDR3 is TGTGCCAGCAGTTGGGGACAGTACGAGCAGTACTTC.

CDR3 sequence: CASSLSQGSYEQYF. The CDR3 DNA is TGTGCCAGCAGCTTGTCGCAGGGATCCTACGAGCAGTACTTC. V is TRBV11-1 and J is TRBJ2-7; possibly TRBD1 for D (5 bases). Per germline, CDR1 SGHAT and CDR2 FQDESV (reference sequence). V lost 3 bases, J lost 1 base, and 10 bases lay in between. This CDR3 region has 14 residues.

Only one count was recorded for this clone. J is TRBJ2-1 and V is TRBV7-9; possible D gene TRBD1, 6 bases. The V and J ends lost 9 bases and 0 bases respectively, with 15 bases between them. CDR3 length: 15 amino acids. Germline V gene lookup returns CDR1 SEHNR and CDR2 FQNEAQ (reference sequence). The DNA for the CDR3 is TGTGCCAGTAACAGGGAGCAAAGCTCCTACAATGAGCAGTTCTTC. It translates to CASNREQSSYNEQFF.

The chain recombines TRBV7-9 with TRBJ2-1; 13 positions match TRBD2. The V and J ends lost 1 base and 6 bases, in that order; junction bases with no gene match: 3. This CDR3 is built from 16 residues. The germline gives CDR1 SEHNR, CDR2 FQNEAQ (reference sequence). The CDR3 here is CASSLEWTSGGNEQFF. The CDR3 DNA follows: TGTGCCAGCAGCTTAGAGTGGACTAGCGGGGGCAATGAGCAGTTCTTC.

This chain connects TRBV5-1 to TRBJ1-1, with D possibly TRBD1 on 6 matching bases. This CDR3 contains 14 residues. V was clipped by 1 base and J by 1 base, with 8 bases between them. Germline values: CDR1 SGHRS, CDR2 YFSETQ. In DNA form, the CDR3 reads TGCGCCAGCAGCTTGAGACAGGAGAACACTGAAGCTTTCTTT. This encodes CASSLRQENTEAFF.

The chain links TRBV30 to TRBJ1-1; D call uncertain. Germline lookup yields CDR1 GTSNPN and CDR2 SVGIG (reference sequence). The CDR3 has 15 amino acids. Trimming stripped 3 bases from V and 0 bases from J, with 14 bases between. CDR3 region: CAWSPGKGMNTEAFF. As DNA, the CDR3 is TGTGCCTGGAGCCCGGGGAAGGGTATGAACACTGAAGCTTTCTTT.

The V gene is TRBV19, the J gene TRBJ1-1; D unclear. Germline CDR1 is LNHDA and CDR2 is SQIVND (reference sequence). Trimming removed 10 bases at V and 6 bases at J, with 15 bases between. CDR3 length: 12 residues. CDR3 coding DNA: TGTGCCACGAGAGGAGGTAGGCCTGAAGCTTTCTTT. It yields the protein CATRGGRPEAFF. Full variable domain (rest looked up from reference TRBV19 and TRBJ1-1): DGGITQSPKYLFRKEGQNVTLSCEQNLNHDAMYWYRQDPGQGLRLIYYSQIVNDFQKGDIAEGYSVSREKKESFPLTVTSAQKNPTAFYLCATRGGRPEAFFGQGTRLTVV.

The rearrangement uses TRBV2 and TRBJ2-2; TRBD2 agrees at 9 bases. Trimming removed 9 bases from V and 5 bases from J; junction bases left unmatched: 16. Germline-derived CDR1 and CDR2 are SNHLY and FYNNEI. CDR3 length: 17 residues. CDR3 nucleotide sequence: TGTGCCAGTATCCGGGACATAGCGGGAGAAAGTACCGGGGAGCTGTTTTTT. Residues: CASIRDIAGESTGELFF.

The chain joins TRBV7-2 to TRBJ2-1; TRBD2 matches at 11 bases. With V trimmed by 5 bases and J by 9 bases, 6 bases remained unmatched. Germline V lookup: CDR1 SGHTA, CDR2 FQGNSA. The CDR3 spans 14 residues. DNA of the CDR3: TGTGCCAGCAGCGACCCTAGCGGGGGGCTTGAGCAGTTCTTC. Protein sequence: CASSDPSGGLEQFF.

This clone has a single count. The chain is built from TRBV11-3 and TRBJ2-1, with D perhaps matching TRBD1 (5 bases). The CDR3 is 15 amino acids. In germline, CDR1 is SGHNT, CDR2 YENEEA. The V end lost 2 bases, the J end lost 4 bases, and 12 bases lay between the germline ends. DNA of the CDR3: TGTGCCAGCAGCTTACAGGGAACGATATACAATGAGCAGTTCTTC. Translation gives CASSLQGTIYNEQFF.

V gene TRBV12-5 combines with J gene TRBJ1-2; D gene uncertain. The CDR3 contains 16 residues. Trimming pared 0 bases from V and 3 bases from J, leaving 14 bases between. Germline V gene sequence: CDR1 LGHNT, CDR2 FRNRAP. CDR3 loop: CASGLVLGNSHYGYTF. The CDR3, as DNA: TGTGCTAGTGGTTTGGTACTAGGCAACAGCCACTATGGCTACACCTTC.

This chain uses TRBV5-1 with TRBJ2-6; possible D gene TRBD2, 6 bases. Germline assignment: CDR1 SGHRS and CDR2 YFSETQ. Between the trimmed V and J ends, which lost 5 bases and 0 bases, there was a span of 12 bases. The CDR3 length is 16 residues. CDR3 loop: CASRASASSGANVLTF. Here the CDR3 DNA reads TGCGCCAGCAGGGCTAGCGCGAGCTCTGGGGCCAACGTCCTGACTTTC.